The source of this T cell receptor (beta chain) is a study of T-cell memory formation after mild COVID-19. In the study overall: The study found TCR clusters largely donor specific.

Employing constant-segment primers, 5'RACE generated TCR alpha and TCR beta cDNA libraries bearing sample barcodes and UMIs. TCRdb re-called the 5' RACE reads with MiXCR, one entry per CDR3 protein. The table records about 440,000 distinct CDR3 sequences, roughly 20% of them present only once. CDR1 and CDR2 (germline): DFQATT, SNEGSKA (reference sequence). The CDR3 runs to 15 residues. With 0 bases clipped from V and 7 bases from J, the junction kept 4 bases outside the gene matches. Regarding the study as a whole: Clones which contracted sat mainly in CM and EM if CD4+, and in EMRA if CD8+. The SARS-CoV-2 specificity of second-wave clones reaching peak at day 37 remained unverified.

A remark on this clonotype: Its antigen is not known.

The sample comprised PBMCs or a T cell subset sorted from them (not recorded which). The chain uses TRBV20-1 and TRBJ2-1; 12 bases fit TRBD2. The TCR sequence derives from an adult woman who had mild COVID-19 (a few samples of this study predate the infection). Cell type and time point are not known. CDR3 residues: CSARELAGGWNEQFF. The CDR3 coding sequence is TGCAGTGCTAGAGAACTAGCGGGGGGTTGGAATGAGCAGTTCTTC.